This passage covers 32 T cell receptor beta chains from one sample sequenced in a study of blood T cell repertoires in COVID-19. Clones were read by immunoSEQ multiplex PCR, and TCRdb kept only the in-frame ones, dropping some. The table records tens of thousands of clones, 70% to 90% of them present only once. The sequenced sample consisted of peripheral blood. These receptors were taken from a human donor in a cohort sampled during active COVID-19.

This clone appeared a few times. The chain couples TRBV6-5 to TRBJ1-5; a possible D gene is TRBD1 (5 bases). The CDR3 is 15 amino acids. The V end lost 9 bases, the J end lost 6 bases, and 21 bases lay between the germline ends. CDR1 is MNHEY and CDR2 is SVGAGI in the germline V gene. The CDR3: CASGKQARAGQPQHF. DNA of the CDR3: TGTGCCAGTGGAAAACAGGCCCGAGCGGGTCAGCCCCAGCATTTT.

The rearrangement joins TRBV7-9 to TRBJ1-4; perhaps TRBD1 as D (6 bases). Germline V gene data show CDR1 as SEHNR and CDR2 as FQNEAQ (reference sequence). V was shortened by 5 bases and J by 0 bases, with 13 bases between the two germline ends. The CDR3 is made up of 16 amino acids. As DNA, the CDR3 is TGTGCCAGCAGCGGGGGCAGCCTGACAACTAATGAAAAACTGTTTTTT. Translating gives CASSGGSLTTNEKLFF.

This chain joins TRBV5-1 and TRBJ2-1; 8 nucleotides line up with TRBD2. Germline V gene sequence: CDR1 SGHRS, CDR2 YFSETQ. V gave up 6 bases and J gave up 4 bases; unmatched junction bases: 12. This CDR3 comprises 16 residues. DNA of the CDR3: TGCGCCAGCACTCCGGGGGGGACTACCCCATACAATGAGCAGTTCTTC. Amino acids: CASTPGGTTPYNEQFF. The full variable domain, completed using reference TRBV5-1 and TRBJ2-1, is KAGVTQTPRYLIKTRGQQVTLSCSPISGHRSVSWYQQTPGQGLQFLFEYFSETQRNKGNFPGRFSGRQFSNSRSEMNVSTLELGDSALYLCASTPGGTTPYNEQFFGPGTRLTVL.

This chain uses TRBV2 with TRBJ1-1, with no clear D. This CDR3 spans 13 amino acids. Germline values: CDR1 SNHLY, CDR2 FYNNEI. V shed 5 bases and J shed 5 bases, with 12 bases lying between them. The CDR3 coding sequence is TGTGCCAGCAGTTACGGGTCGGGGACTGAAGCTTTCTTT. As protein: CASSYGSGTEAFF.

This chain connects TRBV6-5 to TRBJ2-1, with TRBD1 identical over 7 bases. Germline CDR1 is MNHEY and CDR2 is SVGAGI. Trimming removed 8 bases from V and 5 bases from J; junction bases left unmatched: 6. CDR3 size: 13 residues. CDR3 amino acids: CASEGQADNEQFF. As DNA, the CDR3 is TGTGCCAGCGAAGGACAGGCCGACAATGAGCAGTTCTTC.

This sequence joins TRBV7-2 and TRBJ2-1, with D tentatively TRBD2 (6 bases). Germline V gives CDR1 SGHTA, CDR2 FQGNSA. Trimming removed 3 bases at V and 0 bases at J, with 12 bases between. The CDR3 extends over 16 amino acids. CDR3 nucleotide sequence: TGTGCCAGCAGCTTCAGTGCCGGGAGCTCCTACAATGAGCAGTTCTTC. Translated, it gives CASSFSAGSSYNEQFF.

V usage is TRBV18 and J usage is TRBJ1-2; D possibly corresponds to TRBD1 (6 bases). V was cut by 3 bases and J by 8 bases, with 19 bases left in between. The CDR3 runs to 15 residues. The germline gives CDR1 KGHSH, CDR2 LQKENI. CDR3 nucleotide sequence: TGTGCCAGCTCACCTACAAGGACAGAGTTAAAAGGCTACACCTTC. Protein: CASSPTRTELKGYTF.

The chain is built from TRBV29-1 and TRBJ1-2; 9 bases are a match to TRBD1. The CDR3 is 13 amino acids. CDR1 and CDR2 (germline): SQVTM, ANQGSEA. Germline trimming cut 6 bases from V and 1 base from J; bases unmatched to any gene: 3. The DNA for the CDR3 is TGCAGCGTCCCGGGACAGGGTAACTATGGCTACACCTTC. It codes for CSVPGQGNYGYTF.

This chain connects TRBV19 to TRBJ1-1, with a possible D match to TRBD1 (6 bases). The germline V gene has CDR1 LNHDA and CDR2 SQIVND (reference sequence). Deletions cut 4 bases from V and 1 base from J, with 16 bases between. This CDR3 has 16 residues. The chain's CDR3 is CASSNYTQGTNTEAFF. CDR3 DNA sequence: TGTGCCAGTAGTAACTACACACAGGGCACGAACACTGAAGCTTTCTTT.

The chain joins TRBV7-2 to TRBJ2-7, with 10 bases lining up with TRBD2. This CDR3 is built from 15 residues. Germline V gene data show CDR1 as SGHTA and CDR2 as FQGNSA. V gave up 3 bases and J gave up 2 bases; unmatched junction bases: 4. The CDR3 DNA reads TGTGCCAGCAGCTTCACTAGCGGGGTCGCCTACGAGCAGTACTTC. Its translation: CASSFTSGVAYEQYF.

The chain is built from TRBV2 and TRBJ2-7; 9 bases fit TRBD1. Trimming removed 6 bases from V and 3 bases from J; junction bases left unmatched: 6. CDR1 and CDR2 from the germline V gene are SNHLY and FYNNEI. This CDR3 has 14 amino acids. The CDR3 here is CASSPTTGGYEQYF. The CDR3 nucleotides are TGTGCCAGCAGCCCTACGACAGGGGGCTACGAGCAGTACTTC.

The chain carries TRBV3-1 (or the pseudogene TRBV3-2) and TRBJ2-1, with D perhaps TRBD2 (6 bases). Trimming cost V 0 bases and J 2 bases, with 14 bases left between them. Germline values: CDR1 LGHDT, CDR2 YNNKEL (reference sequence). The CDR3 loop spans 17 amino acids. For the CDR3, the DNA is TGTGCCAGCAGCCAAGATAGAGGGACTGGCGCCTACAATGAGCAGTTCTTC. Residues: CASSQDRGTGAYNEQFF.

The J gene is TRBJ1-5, the V gene TRBV21-1. TRBV21-1 represents a pseudogene. This CDR3 region has 15 residues. The CDR3, as DNA: TGTGCCAGCAGCAAATATCGGGTTAGCAATCAGCCCCAGCATTTT. This sequence encodes CASSKYRVSNQPQHF.

The rearrangement links TRBV7-9 to TRBJ2-3; weak D call: TRBD1 (7 bases). The CDR3 loop spans 14 amino acids. V shed 7 bases and J shed 5 bases, with 16 bases lying between them. Germline V lookup: CDR1 SEHNR, CDR2 FQNEAQ (reference sequence). The CDR3 sequence is CASISGGHVDTQYF. The DNA for the CDR3 is TGTGCCAGCATCTCAGGGGGGCATGTAGATACGCAGTATTTT. The full variable domain, its missing parts supplied by reference TRBV7-9 and TRBJ2-3, is DTGVSQNPRHKITKRGQNVTFRCDPISEHNRLYWYRQTLGQGPEFLTYFQNEAQLEKSRLLSDRFSAERPKGSFSTLEIQRTEQGDSAMYLCASISGGHVDTQYFGPGTRLTVL.

This chain connects TRBV6-4 to TRBJ2-3; TRBD1 agrees at 10 bases. Germline CDR1 reads MRHNA; CDR2 reads SNTAGT. Trimming took 2 bases from V and 7 from J; bases not matched to a gene: 3. The CDR3 has 14 amino acids. CDR3 loop: CASSDGTGAYTQYF. The DNA of the CDR3 is TGTGCCAGCAGTGACGGGACAGGGGCTTATACGCAGTATTTT.

A note on this clone: Other DNA sequences from this sample encode an identical CDR3 as well. The rearrangement links TRBV19 to TRBJ2-2; D is possibly TRBD1 (5 bases). V shed 7 bases and J shed 4 bases, with 16 bases lying between them. The CDR3 consists of 15 residues. Germline values: CDR1 LNHDA, CDR2 SQIVND (reference sequence). The CDR3 sequence is CASNTGARGTGELFF. For the CDR3, the DNA is TGTGCCAGTAATACAGGTGCGCGTGGCACCGGGGAGCTGTTTTTT.

The J gene is TRBJ2-3, the V gene TRBV11-2; D perhaps matches TRBD1 (5 bases). V was cut by 2 bases and J by 4 bases, with 7 bases left in between. The CDR3 has 13 residues. Germline assignment: CDR1 SGHAT and CDR2 FQNNGV. The CDR3 here is CASSLSRADTQYF. The CDR3, as DNA: TGTGCCAGCAGCTTAAGCAGGGCAGATACGCAGTATTTT.

The V call is TRBV6-5, the J call TRBJ2-5; maybe TRBD2 (5 bases). V was pared by 5 bases and J by 5 bases, with 18 bases between. The germline V gene encodes CDR1 MNHEY and CDR2 SVGAGI. This CDR3 has 15 amino acids. The CDR3 reads CASSPRDRVGETQYF. CDR3 coding DNA: TGTGCCAGCAGTCCTCGGGATCGGGTAGGCGAGACCCAGTACTTC.

The chain joins TRBV5-6 to TRBJ2-7; the D gene is possibly TRBD1 (5 bases). The germline V gene has CDR1 SGHDT and CDR2 YYEEEE. V lost 2 bases to trimming and J lost 6 bases, with 12 bases between them. This CDR3 has 13 amino acids. CDR3 nucleotide sequence: TGTGCCAGCAGCTTCGGACACGGCCGCGAGCAGTACTTC. Its protein product is CASSFGHGREQYF.

The chain carries TRBV6-2 or TRBV6-3 and TRBJ1-5; perhaps TRBD1 as D (5 bases). The V gene lost 4 bases and the J gene lost 5 bases, with 12 bases spanning the gap. The CDR3 length is 14 residues. The germline V gene has CDR1 MNHEY and CDR2 SVGEGT. Here the CDR3 reads CASSLNQGDQPQHF. Written as DNA, the CDR3 is TGTGCCAGCAGTTTAAATCAGGGCGATCAGCCCCAGCATTTT.

The chain recombines TRBV5-6 with TRBJ1-4; D gene uncertain. V was pared by 0 bases and J by 3 bases, with 9 bases between. Germline lookup yields CDR1 SGHDT and CDR2 YYEEEE. There are 15 residues in the CDR3. The CDR3 nucleotides read TGTGCCAGCAGCTTGGGGGCACGAGCTAATGAAAAACTGTTTTTT. It is translated as CASSLGARANEKLFF.

J is TRBJ2-7 and V is TRBV11-2; the match to TRBD1 covers 10 bases. Germline CDR1 is SGHAT and CDR2 is FQNNGV. The CDR3 sequence is 18 residues long. V lost 2 bases to trimming and J lost 3 bases; unmatched junction nucleotides: 13. The CDR3 DNA reads TGTGCCAGCAGCTTACCTCAACTAGGGGACAGGGGCCTCTACGAGCAGTACTTC. Translation gives CASSLPQLGDRGLYEQYF.

V is TRBV10-2 and J is TRBJ1-2, with 7 bases identical to TRBD1. Losses at the gene ends were 2 bases for V and 8 bases for J; bases not matched to a gene: 5. This CDR3 has 13 amino acids. CDR1 is WSHSY, CDR2 SAAADI, per germline. The CDR3 loop reads CASSEAQGIGYTF. The CDR3 DNA reads as TGCGCCAGCAGTGAGGCACAGGGGATCGGCTACACCTTC.

V and J are TRBV11-2 and TRBJ2-7; 8 bases are shared with TRBD2. Germline values: CDR1 SGHAT, CDR2 FQNNGV. This CDR3 spans 15 amino acids. Germline trimming cut 0 bases from V and 4 bases from J; bases unmatched to any gene: 5. The CDR3 sequence is CASSLDPAGVYEQYF. In DNA form, the CDR3 reads TGTGCCAGCAGCTTAGATCCAGCGGGGGTTTACGAGCAGTACTTC. Based on the CDR3 plus reference TRBV11-2 and TRBJ2-7, the full variable domain is EAGVAQSPRYKIIEKRQSVAFWCNPISGHATLYWYQQILGQGPKLLIQFQNNGVVDDSQLPKDRFSAERLKGVDSTLKIQPAKLEDSAVYLCASSLDPAGVYEQYFGPGTRLTVT.

The rearrangement joins TRBV6-6 to TRBJ1-4; no reliable D call. Germline assignment: CDR1 MNHNY and CDR2 SVGAGI (reference sequence). V was shortened by 8 bases and J by 7 bases, with 14 bases between the two germline ends. The CDR3 has 13 amino acids. CDR3 nucleotides: TGTGCCAGCCGGTCGGGAATGGTTGAAAAACTGTTTTTT. Protein product: CASRSGMVEKLFF.

This clone was detected once. The chain uses TRBV6-5 and TRBJ2-7; the D gene is possibly TRBD2 (5 bases). Trimming cost V 6 bases and J 1 base, with 13 bases left between them. The CDR3 contains 14 residues. Germline V CDR1 and CDR2: MNHEY, SVGAGI. The CDR3 sequence: CASSLAGLSYEQYF. In nucleotides, the CDR3 is TGTGCCAGCAGCCTCGCAGGACTTTCCTACGAGCAGTACTTC.

The chain joins TRBV11-1 to TRBJ1-1; no clear D. There are 15 residues in the CDR3. In germline, CDR1 is SGHAT, CDR2 FQDESV (reference sequence). V was clipped by 0 bases and J by 0 bases, with 8 bases between them. CDR3 nucleotides: TGTGCCAGCAGCTTAGCTACGGTGATGAACACTGAAGCTTTCTTT. This gives the protein CASSLATVMNTEAFF.

The sample holds a few counts of this clone. V and J are TRBV19 and TRBJ1-2, with 7 bases aligning to TRBD1. Per germline, CDR1 LNHDA and CDR2 SQIVND (reference sequence). CDR3 size: 15 residues. The trim removed 7 bases at V and 8 bases at J, leaving 16 bases unmatched. The CDR3 nucleotides read TGTGCCAGTACTTACAACCCGAAGGAAGGGGGCGGCTACACCTTC. Its translation: CASTYNPKEGGGYTF.

The chain is built from TRBV12-3 or TRBV12-4 and TRBJ1-2, with D perhaps TRBD1 (5 bases). CDR3 size: 13 residues. The V and J ends lost 4 bases and 3 bases respectively, with 9 bases between them. CDR3 residues: CASSSGPYYGYTF. CDR3 sequence (DNA): TGTGCCAGCAGTTCAGGGCCGTACTATGGCTACACCTTC.

This chain connects TRBV11-2 to TRBJ1-6; 10 nucleotides agree with TRBD1. The germline V gene has CDR1 SGHAT and CDR2 FQNNGV. V lost 5 bases, J lost 8 bases, and 3 bases stayed unmatched. The CDR3 covers 14 residues. CDR3 nucleotide sequence: TGTGCCAGCAGCCCGGGACAGGGGCATTCACCCCTCCACTTT. Translating it yields CASSPGQGHSPLHF.

The chain is built from TRBV16 and TRBJ1-3; TRBD1 agrees at 8 bases. The germline V gene encodes CDR1 KGHSY and CDR2 FQNENV. The ends lost 1 base at V and 0 bases at J; junction bases unmatched: 11. The CDR3 spans 19 residues. The CDR3 reads CASSQFGPGGPVSGNTIYF. The DNA of the CDR3 is TGTGCCAGCAGCCAATTTGGGCCAGGGGGCCCGGTCTCTGGAAACACCATATATTTT.

This chain connects TRBV9 to TRBJ1-2; 9 bases are shared with TRBD1. The germline CDR1 and CDR2 sequences are SGDLS and YYNGEE. This CDR3 region has 16 residues. The J segment lost 4 bases and the V segment lost 7 bases, leaving 14 bases of the junction unmatched. The CDR3 nucleotides are TGTGCCAGCGGAACCGGGACAGGGAAATTCGGCTATGGCTACACCTTC. This sequence encodes CASGTGTGKFGYGYTF.